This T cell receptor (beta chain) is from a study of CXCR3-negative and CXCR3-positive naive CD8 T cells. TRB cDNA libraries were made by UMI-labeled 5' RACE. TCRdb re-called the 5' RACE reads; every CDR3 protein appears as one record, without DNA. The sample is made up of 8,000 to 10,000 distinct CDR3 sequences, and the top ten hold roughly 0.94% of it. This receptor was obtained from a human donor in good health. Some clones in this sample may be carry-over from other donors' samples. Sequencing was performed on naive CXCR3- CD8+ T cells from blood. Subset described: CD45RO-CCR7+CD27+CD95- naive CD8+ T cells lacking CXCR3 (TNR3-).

CDR3 sequence: CSVVLTNTYNEQFF. The gene calls are TRBV29-1 and TRBJ2-1; TCRdb selects TRBD2, and the lack of DNA leaves this call unchecked. This CDR3 comprises 14 residues. Per germline, CDR1 SQVTM and CDR2 ANQGSEA.